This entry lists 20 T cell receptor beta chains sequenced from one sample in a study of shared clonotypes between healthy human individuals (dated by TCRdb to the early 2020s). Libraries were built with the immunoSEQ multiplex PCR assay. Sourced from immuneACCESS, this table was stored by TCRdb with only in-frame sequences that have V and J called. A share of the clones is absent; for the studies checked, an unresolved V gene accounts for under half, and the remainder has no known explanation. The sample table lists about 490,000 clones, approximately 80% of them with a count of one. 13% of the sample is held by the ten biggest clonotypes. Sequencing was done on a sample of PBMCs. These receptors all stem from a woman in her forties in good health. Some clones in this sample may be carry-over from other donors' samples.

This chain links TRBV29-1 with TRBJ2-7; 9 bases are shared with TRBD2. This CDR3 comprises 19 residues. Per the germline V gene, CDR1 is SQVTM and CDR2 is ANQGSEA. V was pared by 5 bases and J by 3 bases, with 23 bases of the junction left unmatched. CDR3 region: CSVLWFVFGGRAYHYEQYF. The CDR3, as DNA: TGCAGCGTTCTCTGGTTTGTGTTTGGCGGGAGGGCCTATCACTACGAGCAGTACTTC.

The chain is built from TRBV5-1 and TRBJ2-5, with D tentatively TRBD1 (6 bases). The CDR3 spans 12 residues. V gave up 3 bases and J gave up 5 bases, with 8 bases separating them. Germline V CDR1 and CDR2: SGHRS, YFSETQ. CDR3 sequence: CASSYQGETQYF. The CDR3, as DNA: TGCGCCAGCAGCTACCAGGGGGAGACCCAGTACTTC.

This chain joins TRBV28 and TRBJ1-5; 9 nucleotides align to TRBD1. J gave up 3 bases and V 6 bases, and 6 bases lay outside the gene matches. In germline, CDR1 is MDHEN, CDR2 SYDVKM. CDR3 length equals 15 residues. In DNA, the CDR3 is TGTGCCAGCAGGAAACAGGGGGCTCACAATCAGCCCCAGCATTTT. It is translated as CASRKQGAHNQPQHF.

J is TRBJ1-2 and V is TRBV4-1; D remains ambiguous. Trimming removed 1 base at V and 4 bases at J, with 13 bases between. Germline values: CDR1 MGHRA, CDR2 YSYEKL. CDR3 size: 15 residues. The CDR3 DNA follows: TGCGCCAGCAGCCAAGTGCCGAGTGGAGTCTATGGCTACACCTTC. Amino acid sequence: CASSQVPSGVYGYTF.

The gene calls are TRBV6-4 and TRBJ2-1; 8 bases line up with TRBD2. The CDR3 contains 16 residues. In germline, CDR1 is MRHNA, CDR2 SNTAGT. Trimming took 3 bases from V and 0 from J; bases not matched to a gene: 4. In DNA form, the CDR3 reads TGTGCCAGCAGTGAAATAGCGGGACCCTCCTACAATGAGCAGTTCTTC. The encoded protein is CASSEIAGPSYNEQFF.

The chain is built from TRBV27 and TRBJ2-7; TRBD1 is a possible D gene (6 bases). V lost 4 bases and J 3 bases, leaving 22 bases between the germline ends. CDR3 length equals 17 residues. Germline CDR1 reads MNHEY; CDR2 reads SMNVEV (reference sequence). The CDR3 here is CASSYGRFRGSLYEQYF. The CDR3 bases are TGTGCCAGCAGTTACGGAAGATTCAGGGGCTCCCTCTACGAGCAGTACTTC.

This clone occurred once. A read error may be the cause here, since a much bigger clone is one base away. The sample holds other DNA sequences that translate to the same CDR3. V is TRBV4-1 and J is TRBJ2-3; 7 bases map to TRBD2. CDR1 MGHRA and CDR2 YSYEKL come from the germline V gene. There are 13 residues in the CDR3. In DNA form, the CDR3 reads TGCGCCAGCAGCACGAGCGGGGAATTAACGCAGTACTTT. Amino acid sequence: CASSTSGELTQYF.

The DNA of the CDR3 is TGTGCCAGCAGCCGGACAGCGGGAGGGATATTCCTTCAAGAGACCCAGTACTTC. Translated, it gives CASSRTAGGIFLQETQYF. The gene calls are TRBV13 and TRBJ2-5; 10 nucleotides match TRBD2. This CDR3 is built from 18 residues. V gave up 5 bases and J gave up 2 bases; unmatched junction bases: 14. Per the germline V gene, CDR1 is PRHDT and CDR2 is FYEKMQ (reference sequence).

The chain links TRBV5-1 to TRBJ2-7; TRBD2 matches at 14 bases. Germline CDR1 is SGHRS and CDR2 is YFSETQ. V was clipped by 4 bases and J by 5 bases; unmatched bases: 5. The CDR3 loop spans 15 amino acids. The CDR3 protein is CASSGGLAGVDEQYF. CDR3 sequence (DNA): TGCGCCAGCAGCGGGGGACTAGCGGGAGTGGACGAGCAGTACTTC.

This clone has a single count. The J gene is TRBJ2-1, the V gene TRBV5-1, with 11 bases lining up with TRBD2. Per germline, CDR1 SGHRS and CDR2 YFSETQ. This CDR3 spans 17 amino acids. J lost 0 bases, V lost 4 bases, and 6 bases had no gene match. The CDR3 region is CASSPGTSGYSYNEQFF. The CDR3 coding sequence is TGCGCCAGCAGCCCCGGGACTAGCGGCTACTCCTACAATGAGCAGTTCTTC.

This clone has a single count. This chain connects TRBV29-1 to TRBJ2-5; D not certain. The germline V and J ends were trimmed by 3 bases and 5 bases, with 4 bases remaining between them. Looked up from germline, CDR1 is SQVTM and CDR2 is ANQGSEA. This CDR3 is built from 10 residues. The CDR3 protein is CSVEVETQYF. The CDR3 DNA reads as TGCAGCGTTGAGGTGGAGACCCAGTACTTC.

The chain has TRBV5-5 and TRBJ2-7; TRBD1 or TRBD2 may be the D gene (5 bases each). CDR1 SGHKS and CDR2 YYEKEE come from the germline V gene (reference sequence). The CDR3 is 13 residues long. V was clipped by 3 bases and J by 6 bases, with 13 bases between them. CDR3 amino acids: CASSSAEGSEQYF. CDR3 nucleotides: TGTGCCAGCAGCTCGGCCGAGGGGTCCGAGCAGTACTTC.

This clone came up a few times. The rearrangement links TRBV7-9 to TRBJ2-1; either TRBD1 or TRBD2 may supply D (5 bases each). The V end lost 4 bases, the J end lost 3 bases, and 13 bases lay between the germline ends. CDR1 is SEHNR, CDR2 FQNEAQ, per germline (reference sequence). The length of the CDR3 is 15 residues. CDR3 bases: TGTGCCAGCAGCTCTCGGGGCTACTTCTACAATGAGCAGTTCTTC. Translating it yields CASSSRGYFYNEQFF.

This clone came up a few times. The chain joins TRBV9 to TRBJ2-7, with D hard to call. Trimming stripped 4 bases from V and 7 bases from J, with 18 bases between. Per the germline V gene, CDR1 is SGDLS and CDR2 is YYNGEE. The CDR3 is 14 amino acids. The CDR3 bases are TGTGCCAGCAGCCCCCCGGGCAGCCAACGGGAGCAGTACTTC. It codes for CASSPPGSQREQYF.

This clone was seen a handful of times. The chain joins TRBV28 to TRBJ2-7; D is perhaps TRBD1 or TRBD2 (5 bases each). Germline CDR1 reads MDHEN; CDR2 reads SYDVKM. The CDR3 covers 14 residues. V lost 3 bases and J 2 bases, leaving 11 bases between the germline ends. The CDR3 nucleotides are TGTGCCAGCAGTTTTCGGGACGGGACCTACGAGCAGTACTTC. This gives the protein CASSFRDGTYEQYF.

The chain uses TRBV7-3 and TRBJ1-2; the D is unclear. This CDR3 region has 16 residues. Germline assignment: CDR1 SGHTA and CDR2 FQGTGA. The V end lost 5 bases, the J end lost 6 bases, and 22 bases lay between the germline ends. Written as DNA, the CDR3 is TGTGCCAGCAGCCCCGGTGGGAGTTTGAAGGCTGATGGCTACACCTTC. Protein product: CASSPGGSLKADGYTF. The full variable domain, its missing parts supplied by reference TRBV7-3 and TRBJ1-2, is GAGVSQTPSNKVTEKGKYVELRCDPISGHTALYWYRQSLGQGPEFLIYFQGTGAADDSGLPNDRFFAVRPEGSVSTLKIQRTERGDSAVYLCASSPGGSLKADGYTFGSGTRLTVV.

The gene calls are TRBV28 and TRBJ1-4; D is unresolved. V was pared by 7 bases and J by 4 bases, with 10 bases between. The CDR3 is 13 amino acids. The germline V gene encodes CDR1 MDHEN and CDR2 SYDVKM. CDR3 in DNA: TGTGCCAGCAAGCCAGGTGGTAATGAAAAACTGTTTTTT. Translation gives CASKPGGNEKLFF.

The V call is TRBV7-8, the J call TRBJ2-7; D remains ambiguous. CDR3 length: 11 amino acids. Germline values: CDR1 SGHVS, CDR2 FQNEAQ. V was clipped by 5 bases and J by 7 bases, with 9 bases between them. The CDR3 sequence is CASSQGLEQYF. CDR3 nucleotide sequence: TGTGCCAGCAGCCAAGGGCTAGAGCAGTACTTC. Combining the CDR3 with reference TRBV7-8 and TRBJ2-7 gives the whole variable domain GAGVSQSPRYKVAKRGQDVALRCDPISGHVSLFWYQQALGQGPEFLTYFQNEAQLDKSGLPSDRFFAERPEGSVSTLKIQRTQQEDSAVYLCASSQGLEQYFGPGTRLTVT.

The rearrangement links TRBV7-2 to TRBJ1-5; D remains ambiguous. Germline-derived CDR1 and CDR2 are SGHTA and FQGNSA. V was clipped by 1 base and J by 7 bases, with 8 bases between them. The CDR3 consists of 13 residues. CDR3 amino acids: CASSLGVWQPQHF. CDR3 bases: TGTGCCAGCAGCTTAGGGGTTTGGCAGCCCCAGCATTTT.

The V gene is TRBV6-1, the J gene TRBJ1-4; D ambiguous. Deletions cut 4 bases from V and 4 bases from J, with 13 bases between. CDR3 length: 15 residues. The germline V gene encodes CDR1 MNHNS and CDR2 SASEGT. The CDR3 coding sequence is TGTGCCAGCAGTGGGGGTCGGTACCGTAATGAAAAACTGTTTTTT. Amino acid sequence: CASSGGRYRNEKLFF.